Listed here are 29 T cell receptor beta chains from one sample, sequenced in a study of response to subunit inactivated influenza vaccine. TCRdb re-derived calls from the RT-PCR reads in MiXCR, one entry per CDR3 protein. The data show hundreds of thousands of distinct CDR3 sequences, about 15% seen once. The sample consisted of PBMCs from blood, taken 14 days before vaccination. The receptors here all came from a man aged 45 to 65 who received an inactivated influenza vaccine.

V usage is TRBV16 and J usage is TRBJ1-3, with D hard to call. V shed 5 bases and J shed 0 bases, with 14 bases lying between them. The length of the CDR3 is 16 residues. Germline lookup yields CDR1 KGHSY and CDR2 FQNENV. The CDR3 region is CASSYRAYDSGNTIYF. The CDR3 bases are TGTGCCAGCAGCTACCGGGCCTACGACTCTGGAAACACCATATATTTT.

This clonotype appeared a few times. The CDR3 here is CASSLEVGTGKRDTQYF. The CDR3 bases are TGCGCCAGCAGCTTGGAAGTTGGGACAGGGAAACGAGATACGCAGTATTTT. The chain couples TRBV5-1 to TRBJ2-3; 9 positions match TRBD1. V lost 0 bases to trimming and J lost 5 bases; unmatched junction nucleotides: 10. Germline V CDR1 and CDR2: SGHRS, YFSETQ. The CDR3 runs 17 residues.

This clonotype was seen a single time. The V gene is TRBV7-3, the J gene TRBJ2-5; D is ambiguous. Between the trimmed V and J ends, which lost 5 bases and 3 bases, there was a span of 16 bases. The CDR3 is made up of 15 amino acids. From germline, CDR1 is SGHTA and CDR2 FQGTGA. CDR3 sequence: CASSPVPGYKETQYF. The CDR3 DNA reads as TGTGCCAGCAGCCCCGTTCCTGGTTACAAAGAGACCCAGTACTTC.

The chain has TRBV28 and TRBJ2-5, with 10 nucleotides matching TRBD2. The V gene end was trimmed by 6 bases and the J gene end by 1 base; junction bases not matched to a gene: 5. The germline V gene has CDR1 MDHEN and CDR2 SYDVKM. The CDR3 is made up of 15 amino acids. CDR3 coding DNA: TGTGCCAGCAGCGGAGCGGGAGGGCTCCAAGAGACCCAGTACTTC. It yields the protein CASSGAGGLQETQYF.

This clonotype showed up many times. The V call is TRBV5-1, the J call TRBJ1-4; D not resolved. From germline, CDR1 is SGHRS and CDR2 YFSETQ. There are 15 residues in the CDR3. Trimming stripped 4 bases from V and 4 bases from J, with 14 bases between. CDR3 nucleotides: TGCGCCAGCAGCCCGGAAACGGGCATTAATGAAAAACTGTTTTTT. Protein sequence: CASSPETGINEKLFF.

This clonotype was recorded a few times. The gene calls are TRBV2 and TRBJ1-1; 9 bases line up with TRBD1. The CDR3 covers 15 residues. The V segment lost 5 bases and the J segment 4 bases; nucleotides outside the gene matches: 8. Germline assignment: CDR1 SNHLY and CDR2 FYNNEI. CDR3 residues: CASSRRDRVGTEAFF. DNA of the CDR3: TGTGCCAGCAGTCGAAGGGACAGGGTCGGCACTGAAGCTTTCTTT.

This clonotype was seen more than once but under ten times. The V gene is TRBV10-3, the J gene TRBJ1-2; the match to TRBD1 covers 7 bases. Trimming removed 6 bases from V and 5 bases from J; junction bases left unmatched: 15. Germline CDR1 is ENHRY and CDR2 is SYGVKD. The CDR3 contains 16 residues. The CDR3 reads CAIRDTRTGTSYGYTF. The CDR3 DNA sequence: TGTGCCATCAGGGACACTAGGACAGGAACCTCGTATGGCTACACCTTC.

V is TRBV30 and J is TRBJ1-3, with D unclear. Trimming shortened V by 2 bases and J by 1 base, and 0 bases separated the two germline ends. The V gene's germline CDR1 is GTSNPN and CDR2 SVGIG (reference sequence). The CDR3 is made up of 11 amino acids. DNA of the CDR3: TGTGCCTGGAGTTCTGGAAACACCATATATTTT. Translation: CAWSSGNTIYF.

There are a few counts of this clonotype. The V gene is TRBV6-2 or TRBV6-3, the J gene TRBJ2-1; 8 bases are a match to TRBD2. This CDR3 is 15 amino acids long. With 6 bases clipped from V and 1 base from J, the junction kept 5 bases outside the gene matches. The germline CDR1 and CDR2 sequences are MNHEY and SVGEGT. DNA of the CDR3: TGTGCCAGCAGCGGGGGGGTCGTTTCCTACAATGAGCAGTTCTTC. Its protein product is CASSGGVVSYNEQFF.

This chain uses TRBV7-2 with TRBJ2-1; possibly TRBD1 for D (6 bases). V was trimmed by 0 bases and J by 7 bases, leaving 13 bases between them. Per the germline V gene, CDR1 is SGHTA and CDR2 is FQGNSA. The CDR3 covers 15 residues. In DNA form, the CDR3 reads TGTGCCAGCAGCTTAGCTGGGACACGGACGAATGAGCAGTTCTTC. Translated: CASSLAGTRTNEQFF.

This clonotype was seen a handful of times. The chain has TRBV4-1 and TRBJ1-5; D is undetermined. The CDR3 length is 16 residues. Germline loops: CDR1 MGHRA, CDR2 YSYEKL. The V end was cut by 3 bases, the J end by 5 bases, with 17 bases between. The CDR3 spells CASSQDRALGYQPQHF. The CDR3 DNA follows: TGCGCCAGCAGCCAGGACCGGGCCCTCGGCTATCAGCCCCAGCATTTT.

As DNA, the CDR3 is TGTGCCATCAGTGCCGTCACCACCGGGGAGCTGTTTTTT. Protein: CAISAVTTGELFF. The chain links TRBV10-3 to TRBJ2-2; D is uncertain. Germline lookup yields CDR1 ENHRY and CDR2 SYGVKD. Trimming took 4 bases from V and 4 from J, leaving 7 bases between them. CDR3 length: 13 residues.

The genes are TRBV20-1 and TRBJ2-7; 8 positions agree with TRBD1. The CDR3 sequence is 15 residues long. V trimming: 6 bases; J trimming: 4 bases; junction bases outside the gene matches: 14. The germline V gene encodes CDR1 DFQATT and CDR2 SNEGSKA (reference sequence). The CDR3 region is CSAPLRTGSGYEQYF. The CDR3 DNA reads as TGCAGTGCCCCACTACGGACAGGGTCCGGGTACGAGCAGTACTTC.

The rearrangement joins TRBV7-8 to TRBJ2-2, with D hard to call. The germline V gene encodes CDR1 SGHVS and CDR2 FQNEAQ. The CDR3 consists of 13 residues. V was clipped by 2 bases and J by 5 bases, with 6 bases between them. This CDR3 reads CASSLTMTGELFF. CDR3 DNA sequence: TGTGCCAGCAGCTTAACAATGACCGGGGAGCTGTTTTTT.

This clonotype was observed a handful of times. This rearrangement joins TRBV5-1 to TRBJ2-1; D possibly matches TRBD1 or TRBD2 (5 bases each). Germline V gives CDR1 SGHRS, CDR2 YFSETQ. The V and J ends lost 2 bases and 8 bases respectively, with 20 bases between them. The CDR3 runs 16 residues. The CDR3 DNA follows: TGCGCCAGCAGCTTCCCCCCCGGTGGGGGATGGGATGAGCAGTTCTTC. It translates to CASSFPPGGGWDEQFF.

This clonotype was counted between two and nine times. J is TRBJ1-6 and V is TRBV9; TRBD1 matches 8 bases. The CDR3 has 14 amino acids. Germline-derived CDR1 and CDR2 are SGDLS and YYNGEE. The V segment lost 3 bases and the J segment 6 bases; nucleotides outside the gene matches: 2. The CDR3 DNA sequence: TGTGCCAGCAGCGGGGGACAGGTTAATTCACCCCTCCACTTT. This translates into CASSGGQVNSPLHF.

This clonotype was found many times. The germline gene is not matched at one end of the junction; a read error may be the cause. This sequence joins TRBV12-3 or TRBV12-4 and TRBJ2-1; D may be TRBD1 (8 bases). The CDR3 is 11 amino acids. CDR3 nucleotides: TGTGCCAGCAGCCCACAGGGGGGGGTGATCTTC. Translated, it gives CASSPQGGVIF.

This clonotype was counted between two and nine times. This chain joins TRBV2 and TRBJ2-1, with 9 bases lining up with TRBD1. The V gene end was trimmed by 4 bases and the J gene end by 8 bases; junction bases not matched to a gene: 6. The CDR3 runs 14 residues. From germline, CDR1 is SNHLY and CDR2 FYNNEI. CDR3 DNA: TGTGCCAGCAGTGCAACAGGGGGCATCTATGAGCAGTTCTTC. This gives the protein CASSATGGIYEQFF.

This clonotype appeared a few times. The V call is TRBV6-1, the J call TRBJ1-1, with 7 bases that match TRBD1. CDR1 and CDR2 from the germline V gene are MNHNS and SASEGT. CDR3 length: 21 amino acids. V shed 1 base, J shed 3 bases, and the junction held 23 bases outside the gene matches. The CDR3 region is CASSEVTSGTPWRDRDTEAFF. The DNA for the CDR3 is TGTGCCAGCAGTGAAGTTACAAGTGGAACCCCGTGGCGAGACAGGGACACTGAAGCTTTCTTT.

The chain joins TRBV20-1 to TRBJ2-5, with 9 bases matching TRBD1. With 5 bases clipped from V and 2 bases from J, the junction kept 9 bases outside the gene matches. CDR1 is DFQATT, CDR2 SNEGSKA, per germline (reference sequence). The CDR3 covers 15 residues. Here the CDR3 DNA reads TGCAGTGCTCCCCGGACAGGGGACCAACAAGAGACCCAGTACTTC. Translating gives CSAPRTGDQQETQYF.

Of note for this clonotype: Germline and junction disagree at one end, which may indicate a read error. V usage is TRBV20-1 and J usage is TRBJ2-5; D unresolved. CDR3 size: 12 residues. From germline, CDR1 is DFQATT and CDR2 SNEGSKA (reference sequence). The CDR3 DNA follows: TGCAGTGCTAGGAGAATCCAAGAGACCCACTACTTC. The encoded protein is CSARRIQETHYF.

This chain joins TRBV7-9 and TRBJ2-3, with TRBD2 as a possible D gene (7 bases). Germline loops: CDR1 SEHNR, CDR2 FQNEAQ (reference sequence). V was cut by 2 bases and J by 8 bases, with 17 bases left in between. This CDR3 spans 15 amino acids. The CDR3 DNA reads TGTGCCAGCAGCTTAATGGGGGGGGGCTTTGGTACGCAGTATTTT. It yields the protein CASSLMGGGFGTQYF.

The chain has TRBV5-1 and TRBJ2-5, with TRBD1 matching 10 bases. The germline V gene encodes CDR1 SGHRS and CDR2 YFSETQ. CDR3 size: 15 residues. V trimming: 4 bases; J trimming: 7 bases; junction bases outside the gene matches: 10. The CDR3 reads CASSLGQGVIRTQYF. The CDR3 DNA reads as TGCGCCAGCAGCCTAGGACAGGGGGTGATTCGGACCCAGTACTTC.

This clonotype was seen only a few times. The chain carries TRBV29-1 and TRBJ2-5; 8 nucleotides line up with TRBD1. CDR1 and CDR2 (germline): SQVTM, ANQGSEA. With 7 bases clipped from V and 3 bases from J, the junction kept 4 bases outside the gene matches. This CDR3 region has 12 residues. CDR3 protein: CSAAGGEETQYF. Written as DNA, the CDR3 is TGCAGCGCCGCAGGGGGCGAAGAGACCCAGTACTTC.

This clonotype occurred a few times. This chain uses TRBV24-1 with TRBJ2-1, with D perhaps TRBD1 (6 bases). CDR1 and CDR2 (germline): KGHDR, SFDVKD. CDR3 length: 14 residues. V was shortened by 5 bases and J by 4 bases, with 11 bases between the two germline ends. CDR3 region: CATSVGQIYNEQFF. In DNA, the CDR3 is TGTGCCACCAGTGTAGGACAGATATACAATGAGCAGTTCTTC.

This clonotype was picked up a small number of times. The CDR3 spells CASSHGPTWINTEAFF. The CDR3 bases are TGTGCCAGCAGCCACGGCCCTACCTGGATAAACACTGAAGCTTTCTTT. The genes are TRBV3-1 and TRBJ1-1; D is uncertain. Germline V gene lookup returns CDR1 LGHDT and CDR2 YNNKEL (reference sequence). The CDR3 consists of 16 residues. Trimming removed 3 bases at V and 2 bases at J, with 16 bases between. The full variable domain, rest sourced from reference TRBV3-1 and TRBJ1-1, is DTAVSQTPKYLVTQMGNDKSIKCEQNLGHDTMYWYKQDSKKFLKIMFSYNNKELIINETVPNRFSPKSPDKAHLNLHINSLELGDSAVYFCASSHGPTWINTEAFFGQGTRLTVV.

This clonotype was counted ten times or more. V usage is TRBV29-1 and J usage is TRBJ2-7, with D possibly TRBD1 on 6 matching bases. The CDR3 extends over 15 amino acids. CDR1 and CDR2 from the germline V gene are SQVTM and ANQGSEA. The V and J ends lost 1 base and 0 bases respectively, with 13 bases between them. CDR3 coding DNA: TGCAGCGTTGAAGGTGGACAGACGAGCTCCTACGAGCAGTACTTC. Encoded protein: CSVEGGQTSSYEQYF.

The CDR3 protein is CASTGEADEKLFF. The DNA for the CDR3 is TGTGCCAGCACAGGGGAGGCCGATGAAAAACTGTTTTTT. The V call is TRBV2, the J call TRBJ1-4; tentatively, D is TRBD1 (6 bases). The germline gives CDR1 SNHLY, CDR2 FYNNEI. This CDR3 spans 13 amino acids. V was pared by 7 bases and J by 6 bases, with 12 bases between.

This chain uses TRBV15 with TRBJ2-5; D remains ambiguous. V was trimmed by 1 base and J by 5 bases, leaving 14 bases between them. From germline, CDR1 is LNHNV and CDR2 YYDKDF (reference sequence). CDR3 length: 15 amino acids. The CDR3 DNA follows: TGTGCCACCAGCAGAGTTAAGGGAATCTCCGAGACCCAGTACTTC. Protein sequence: CATSRVKGISETQYF.